This entry is about one TCR beta chain. The sample is drawn from a study of preoperative IRX-2 immunotherapy in early breast cancer. The sample's treatment: preoperative locoregional IRX-2 cytokine immunotherapy. Per germline, CDR1 MNHGY and CDR2 SAAAGT. Between the trimmed V and J ends, which lost 4 bases and 3 bases, there was a span of 19 bases. The CDR3 loop spans 16 amino acids. Libraries were prepared by immunoSEQ multiplex PCR; TCRdb keeps only in-frame clonotypes and omits some of them. The profile shows 40,000 to 50,000 clones, approximately 80% of them singletons. The source of this sequence is a human donor with breast cancer. The chain combines TRBV6-8 with TRBJ2-7; TRBD1 or TRBD2 may be the D gene (5 bases each). The material sequenced was tumor tissue, taken after IRX-2 immunotherapy. The CDR3 loop reads CASSSLGVGPVYEQYF. In DNA, the CDR3 is TGTGCCAGCAGTTCGCTGGGGGTAGGGCCTGTCTACGAGCAGTACTTC.